The text below deals with one T cell receptor (beta chain). These data come from a study of blood T cell repertoires in COVID-19. Study details: The United States, Italy and Spain were the sources of the acute and convalescent COVID-19 samples. Nucleic acid was either cDNA or gDNA, and it came from T cells, B-cell-depleted T cells, or PBMCs.

CDR3 length: 11 amino acids. Per the germline V gene, CDR1 is LNHDA and CDR2 is SQIVND (reference sequence). With 7 bases removed from V and 8 bases from J, the gap between germline ends came to 11 bases. Patients in Seattle were enrolled during active infection, then followed longitudinally. Authors' methods: How many nucleated cells were present was estimated from reference gene primer amplification. The method was immunoSEQ multiplex PCR; TCRdb's version includes in-frame clones alone and lacks a portion of them. The V and J calls and clone size were taken over from that table, and D and trimming were inferred from the DNA. Found here are 130,000 to 150,000 clones, 70% to 80% of them singletons; the top ten hold around 5%.

The receptor's source is a woman aged 70-85 years with COVID-19, enrolled during active disease. Sequenced: peripheral blood. This chain joins TRBV19 and TRBJ1-2; D uncertain. The CDR3 reads CASTQTGGYTF. CDR3 in DNA: TGTGCCAGTACTCAAACGGGAGGCTACACCTTC.